Each of the 29 T cell receptor beta chains below was sequenced from the same sample in a study of CD8 T cells in Susac syndrome. Random hexamers were used to reverse transcribe the RNA input (0.5 to 1 ug). TCRdb re-called the immunoSEQ multiplex PCR reads through MiXCR, storing one row per CDR3 protein. This sample carries 95,000 to 150,000 distinct CDR3 sequences, 90% to 95% of them seen once, and the ten largest clones take 0.085% to 0.09%. The sample consisted of CD4+ T cells from PBMCs. Every receptor here comes from a human donor in good health.

The V and J genes are TRBV7-9 and TRBJ1-4; D call uncertain. The length of the CDR3 is 18 residues. With 1 base removed from V and 0 bases from J, the gap between germline ends came to 15 bases. Germline CDR1 and CDR2: SEHNR and FQNEAQ (reference sequence). CDR3 coding DNA: TGTGCCAGCAGCTTAGGAGTATTGGAAATTGCAACTAATGAAAAACTGTTTTTT. Translation: CASSLGVLEIATNEKLFF. Combining the CDR3 with reference TRBV7-9 and TRBJ1-4 gives the whole variable domain DTGVSQNPRHKITKRGQNVTFRCDPISEHNRLYWYRQTLGQGPEFLTYFQNEAQLEKSRLLSDRFSAERPKGSFSTLEIQRTEQGDSAMYLCASSLGVLEIATNEKLFFGSGTQLSVL.

The rearrangement links TRBV4-3 to TRBJ2-1; D possibly corresponds to TRBD1 (5 bases). The CDR3 sequence is 16 residues long. The germline CDR1 and CDR2 sequences are LGHNA and YSLEER. V shed 1 base and J shed 1 base, with 11 bases lying between them. The CDR3 protein is CASSQVKGQSYNEQFF. The CDR3 bases are TGCGCCAGCAGCCAAGTCAAGGGGCAGTCCTACAATGAGCAGTTCTTC.

The CDR3 region is CSAAEGPFTDTQYF. The CDR3 DNA sequence: TGCAGCGCTGCGGAGGGGCCTTTCACAGATACGCAGTATTTT. The genes are TRBV29-1 and TRBJ2-3; a possible D gene is TRBD2 (6 bases). Trimming removed 7 bases from V and 2 bases from J, with 16 bases in between. CDR3 length equals 14 residues. Germline V CDR1 and CDR2: SQVTM, ANQGSEA.

V is TRBV18 and J is TRBJ1-3; D is ambiguous. The germline V and J ends were trimmed by 2 bases and 0 bases, with 11 bases remaining between them. The CDR3 has 16 residues. Germline CDR1 KGHSH, CDR2 LQKENI. The CDR3 region is CASSPGGTSSGNTIYF. The CDR3 DNA reads TGTGCCAGCTCACCAGGCGGAACCAGCTCTGGAAACACCATATATTTT. The full variable domain, rest sourced from reference TRBV18 and TRBJ1-3, is NAGVMQNPRHLVRRRGQEARLRCSPMKGHSHVYWYRQLPEEGLKFMVYLQKENIIDESGMPKERFSAEFPKEGPSILRIQQVVRGDSAAYFCASSPGGTSSGNTIYFGEGSWLTVV.

The genes are TRBV5-1 and TRBJ2-5; maybe TRBD2 (6 bases). The V gene lost 3 bases and the J gene lost 2 bases, with 17 bases spanning the gap. The germline V gene has CDR1 SGHRS and CDR2 YFSETQ. The CDR3 consists of 16 residues. The DNA for the CDR3 is TGCGCCAGCAGCTCGGGGGACGGCGTACCTCAAGAGACCCAGTACTTC. Protein product: CASSSGDGVPQETQYF. The complete variable domain, with remaining parts taken from reference TRBV5-1 and TRBJ2-5, reads KAGVTQTPRYLIKTRGQQVTLSCSPISGHRSVSWYQQTPGQGLQFLFEYFSETQRNKGNFPGRFSGRQFSNSRSEMNVSTLELGDSALYLCASSSGDGVPQETQYFGPGTRLLVL.

The chain couples TRBV29-1 to TRBJ2-1; D may be TRBD1 or TRBD2 (5 bases each). Germline-derived CDR1 and CDR2 are SQVTM and ANQGSEA. The CDR3 runs to 13 residues. The CDR3 region has the DNA TGCACCATCCGGGACCCCCTTGGGAATGAGCAGTTCTTC. Translation: CTIRDPLGNEQFF.

This sequence joins TRBV13 and TRBJ2-7; perhaps D is TRBD1 or TRBD2 (5 bases each). The CDR3 is 16 residues long. The V end lost 5 bases, the J end lost 2 bases, and 19 bases lay between the germline ends. Germline V gene data show CDR1 as PRHDT and CDR2 as FYEKMQ (reference sequence). CDR3 region: CASSHTPGPGPYEQYF. DNA for the CDR3: TGTGCCAGCAGCCATACCCCGGGACCAGGGCCCTACGAGCAGTACTTC.

In its sample, this clonotype was seen once. The gene calls are TRBV2 and TRBJ2-7; possible D gene TRBD2, 5 bases. The V and J ends lost 3 bases and 3 bases respectively, with 15 bases between them. The CDR3 extends over 15 amino acids. The germline V gene has CDR1 SNHLY and CDR2 FYNNEI. The CDR3 protein is CASSEGSKSFYEQYF. The CDR3 DNA is TGTGCCAGCAGTGAGGGGAGCAAGTCCTTCTACGAGCAGTACTTC.

J is TRBJ1-5 and V is TRBV25-1; D is ambiguous. Trimming pared 5 bases from V and 5 bases from J, leaving 10 bases between. The CDR3 runs 13 residues. From germline, CDR1 is MGHDK and CDR2 SYGVNS. CDR3 DNA sequence: TGTGCCAGCAGTATGGATGGAGATCAGCCCCAGCATTTT. This translates into CASSMDGDQPQHF.

The V call is TRBV12-3 or TRBV12-4, the J call TRBJ1-1; D is uncertain. The CDR3 extends over 13 amino acids. Between the trimmed V and J ends, which lost 3 bases and 1 base, there was a span of 6 bases. The DNA of the CDR3 is TGTGCCAGCAGTTTTTCGGGGAACACTGAAGCTTTCTTT. This codes for CASSFSGNTEAFF.

This clonotype was counted a single time. The gene calls are TRBV3-1 and TRBJ1-2; 10 bases align to TRBD1. Germline CDR1 reads LGHDT; CDR2 reads YNNKEL (reference sequence). The V gene end was trimmed by 4 bases and the J gene end by 5 bases; junction bases not matched to a gene: 4. This CDR3 has 14 amino acids. The CDR3 DNA is TGTGCCAGCAGCCCAGGGGGACAGGGGTATGGCTACACCTTC. Amino acids: CASSPGGQGYGYTF.

This chain joins TRBV7-6 and TRBJ2-5; TRBD2 matches at 14 bases. Per the germline V gene, CDR1 is SGHVS and CDR2 is FNYEAQ. The length of the CDR3 is 16 residues. The J segment lost 5 bases and the V segment lost 4 bases, leaving 6 bases of the junction unmatched. CDR3 DNA sequence: TGTGCCAGCAGCTCCGGACTAGCGGGAGGTGGTGAGACCCAGTACTTC. Translating gives CASSSGLAGGGETQYF.

The CDR3 bases are TGTGCCGAGAAGGTGGCAGGGACTAGCACAGATACGCAGTATTTT. It encodes CAEKVAGTSTDTQYF. The chain combines TRBV7-2 with TRBJ2-3; possible D gene TRBD2, 6 bases. The V end was cut by 11 bases, the J end by 0 bases, with 18 bases between. The CDR3 runs to 15 residues. CDR1 and CDR2 (germline): SGHTA, FQGNSA.

This clonotype was detected once. The chain combines TRBV6-1 with TRBJ2-7; possibly TRBD1 for D (7 bases). Germline loops: CDR1 MNHNS, CDR2 SASEGT. Trimming removed 7 bases at V and 2 bases at J, with 27 bases between. This CDR3 has 18 amino acids. CDR3 amino acids: CASTLLPARDSRPYEQYF. The CDR3 coding sequence is TGTGCCAGCACCCTCCTCCCGGCGCGGGACAGCAGACCCTACGAGCAGTACTTC.

The chain recombines TRBV6-5 with TRBJ1-5, with D hard to call. The germline V gene encodes CDR1 MNHEY and CDR2 SVGAGI. The CDR3 length is 16 residues. With 0 bases removed from V and 0 bases from J, the gap between germline ends came to 9 bases. CDR3 sequence: CASSYSGAYSNQPQHF. In DNA, the CDR3 is TGTGCCAGCAGTTACTCGGGCGCTTATAGCAATCAGCCCCAGCATTTT.

The chain employs TRBV20-1 and TRBJ1-1; TRBD1 matches 9 bases. Looked up from germline, CDR1 is DFQATT and CDR2 is SNEGSKA (reference sequence). Trimming cost V 7 bases and J 3 bases; bases outside gene matches: 6. The CDR3 loop spans 13 amino acids. This CDR3 reads CSVNRDRDTEAFF. In DNA form, the CDR3 reads TGCAGTGTTAACCGGGACAGGGACACTGAAGCTTTCTTT.

This chain's CDR3 is CASSQASWLQETQYF. For the CDR3, the DNA is TGCGCCAGCAGCCAAGCTTCTTGGCTTCAAGAGACCCAGTACTTC. The chain has TRBV4-1 and TRBJ2-5, with no clear D. Trimming shortened V by 1 base and J by 2 bases, and 11 bases separated the two germline ends. This CDR3 has 15 residues. CDR1 is MGHRA and CDR2 is YSYEKL in the germline V gene.

This chain links TRBV20-1 with TRBJ2-1, with 10 bases aligning to TRBD2. CDR1 and CDR2 (germline): DFQATT, SNEGSKA (reference sequence). Trimming took 0 bases from V and 9 from J; bases not matched to a gene: 14. The CDR3 has 17 amino acids. This chain's CDR3 is CSARDALRASGSSEQFF. CDR3 DNA sequence: TGCAGTGCTAGAGACGCTCTTAGGGCTAGCGGGAGCAGTGAGCAGTTCTTC.

The J gene is TRBJ2-5, the V gene TRBV7-9, with 12 positions matching TRBD2. Germline-derived CDR1 and CDR2 are SEHNR and FQNEAQ (reference sequence). The CDR3 is 15 amino acids. The junction had 6 bases not matched to a gene; V was cut back by 5 bases and J by 5 bases. In nucleotides, the CDR3 is TGTGCCAGCAGCGCTAGCGGGAGGGCCCTGGAGACCCAGTACTTC. This codes for CASSASGRALETQYF.

On this clonotype: The junction departs from germline at one end; a sequencing error may be responsible. This sequence joins TRBV29-1 and TRBJ1-1, with 8 nucleotides matching TRBD1. Germline CDR1 reads SQVTM; CDR2 reads ANQGSEA. The CDR3 is made up of 15 amino acids. CDR3 loop: CSGGLAGGRHTEVFF. CDR3 DNA sequence: TGCAGCGGAGGCTTGGCAGGGGGCCGGCACACTGAAGTTTTCTTT.

J is TRBJ2-3 and V is TRBV5-4; D may match TRBD1 or TRBD2 (5 bases each). Between the trimmed V and J ends, which lost 3 bases and 2 bases, there was a span of 10 bases. This CDR3 is 14 amino acids long. Germline CDR1 and CDR2: SGHNT and YYREEE (reference sequence). The CDR3 region is CASSSREYTDTQYF. For the CDR3, the DNA is TGTGCCAGCAGCTCCAGGGAGTACACAGATACGCAGTATTTT.

V gene TRBV30 combines with J gene TRBJ1-4; D is ambiguous. CDR3 length equals 12 residues. Per germline, CDR1 GTSNPN and CDR2 SVGIG (reference sequence). The V end lost 0 bases, the J end lost 12 bases, and 11 bases lay between the germline ends. The CDR3 DNA is TGTGCCTGGAGTGTATCGCCGAGGGAACTGTTTTTT. This gives the protein CAWSVSPRELFF.

J is TRBJ2-2 and V is TRBV5-6, with D unresolved. V shed 2 bases and J shed 11 bases, with 10 bases lying between them. Germline CDR1 and CDR2: SGHDT and YYEEEE. The CDR3 length is 12 residues. The CDR3 is CASSLRPRELFF. Here the CDR3 DNA reads TGTGCCAGCAGCTTAAGACCCCGCGAGCTGTTTTTT.

DNA for the CDR3: TGTGCCAGCATCCCCGGCGTAGGGAGGCGAGGGACTGAAGCTTTCTTT. Amino acid sequence: CASIPGVGRRGTEAFF. The rearrangement joins TRBV6-2 or TRBV6-3 to TRBJ1-1; D call uncertain. This CDR3 is built from 16 residues. Trimming took off 7 bases at V and 5 bases at J, with 23 bases between the two ends. Germline CDR1 and CDR2: MNHEY and SVGEGT.

The V gene is TRBV10-3, the J gene TRBJ2-1; possible D gene TRBD1, 6 bases. Germline CDR1 ENHRY, CDR2 SYGVKD. V lost 4 bases to trimming and J lost 0 bases, with 10 bases between them. The CDR3 contains 15 residues. CDR3 in amino acids: CAISAGASSYNEQFF. The CDR3 coding sequence is TGTGCCATCAGTGCAGGGGCGAGCTCCTACAATGAGCAGTTCTTC.

A single count supports this clonotype. The gene calls are TRBV3-1 and TRBJ2-1; 10 nucleotides match TRBD2. The ends lost 3 bases at V and 5 bases at J; junction bases unmatched: 4. The CDR3 is 15 residues long. CDR1 LGHDT and CDR2 YNNKEL come from the germline V gene (reference sequence). CDR3 sequence reads: CASSHPGLAHNEQFF. CDR3 bases: TGTGCCAGCAGCCATCCGGGACTAGCGCACAATGAGCAGTTCTTC.

This chain joins TRBV7-2 and TRBJ1-5; tentatively, D is TRBD1 (5 bases). Between the trimmed V and J ends, which lost 4 bases and 0 bases, there was a span of 13 bases. Germline CDR1 SGHTA, CDR2 FQGNSA. CDR3 size: 16 residues. CDR3 bases: TGTGCCAGCAGCTCCCTCGGGGGACTTAGCAATCAGCCCCAGCATTTT. Its translation is CASSSLGGLSNQPQHF. Drawing the rest from reference TRBV7-2 and TRBJ1-5, the complete variable domain is GAGVSQSPSNKVTEKGKDVELRCDPISGHTALYWYRQSLGQGLEFLIYFQGNSAPDKSGLPSDRFSAERTGGSVSTLTIQRTQQEDSAVYLCASSSLGGLSNQPQHFGDGTRLSIL.

V usage is TRBV5-1 and J usage is TRBJ2-2, with TRBD2 as a possible D gene (6 bases). The CDR3 is 15 residues long. In germline, CDR1 is SGHRS, CDR2 YFSETQ. V was pared by 1 base and J by 5 bases, with 12 bases between. The CDR3 coding sequence is TGCGCCAGCAGCTTGTATGGCGCGGGGACCGGGGAGCTGTTTTTT. Protein product: CASSLYGAGTGELFF.

The rearrangement uses TRBV19 and TRBJ2-1, with 10 bases matching TRBD2. The germline gives CDR1 LNHDA, CDR2 SQIVND (reference sequence). Trimming removed 5 bases from V and 4 bases from J; junction bases left unmatched: 2. The CDR3 contains 14 residues. The CDR3 reads CASSRLAGYNEQFF. The CDR3 bases are TGTGCCAGTAGTCGACTAGCGGGTTACAATGAGCAGTTCTTC.